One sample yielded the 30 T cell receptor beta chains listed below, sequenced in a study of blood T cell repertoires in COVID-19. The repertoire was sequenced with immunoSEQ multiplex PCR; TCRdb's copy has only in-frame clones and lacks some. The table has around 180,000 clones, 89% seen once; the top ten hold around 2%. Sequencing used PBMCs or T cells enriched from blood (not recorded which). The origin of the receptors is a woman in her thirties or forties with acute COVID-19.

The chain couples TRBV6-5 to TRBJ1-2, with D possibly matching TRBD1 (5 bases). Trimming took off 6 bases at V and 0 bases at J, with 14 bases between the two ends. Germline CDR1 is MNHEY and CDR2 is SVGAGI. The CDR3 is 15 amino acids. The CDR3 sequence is CASRTDQVPNYGYTF. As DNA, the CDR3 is TGTGCCAGCAGGACAGATCAAGTCCCTAACTATGGCTACACCTTC.

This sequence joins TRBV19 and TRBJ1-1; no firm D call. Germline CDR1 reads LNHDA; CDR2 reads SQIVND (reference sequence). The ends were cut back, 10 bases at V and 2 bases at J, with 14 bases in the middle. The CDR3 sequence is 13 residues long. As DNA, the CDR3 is TGTGCCACAAATCCAGGCTACAACACTGAAGCTTTCTTT. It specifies CATNPGYNTEAFF.

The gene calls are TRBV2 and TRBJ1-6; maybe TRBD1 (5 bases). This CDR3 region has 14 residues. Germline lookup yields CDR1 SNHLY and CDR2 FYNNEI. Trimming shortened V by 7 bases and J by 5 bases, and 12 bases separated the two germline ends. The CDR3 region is CASTETANNSPLHF. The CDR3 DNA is TGTGCCAGCACCGAGACAGCAAATAATTCACCCCTCCACTTT.

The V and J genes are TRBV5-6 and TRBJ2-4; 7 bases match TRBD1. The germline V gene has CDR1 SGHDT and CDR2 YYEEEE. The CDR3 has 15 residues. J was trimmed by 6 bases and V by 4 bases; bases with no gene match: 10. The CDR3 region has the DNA TGTGCCAGCAGCCTAGAAGGGGGCGGTATAAACATTCAGTACTTC. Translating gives CASSLEGGGINIQYF.

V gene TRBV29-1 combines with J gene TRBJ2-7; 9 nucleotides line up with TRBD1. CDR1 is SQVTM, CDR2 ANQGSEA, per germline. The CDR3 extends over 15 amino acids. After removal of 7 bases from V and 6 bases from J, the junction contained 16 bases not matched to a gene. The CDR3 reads CSAPTGGETPCEQYF. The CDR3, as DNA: TGCAGCGCACCTACAGGGGGCGAAACCCCTTGCGAGCAGTACTTC.

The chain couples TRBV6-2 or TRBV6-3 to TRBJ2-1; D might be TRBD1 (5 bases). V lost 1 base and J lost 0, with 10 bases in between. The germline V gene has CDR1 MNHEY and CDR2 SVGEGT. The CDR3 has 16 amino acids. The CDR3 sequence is CASSYYVDNSYNEQFF. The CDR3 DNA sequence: TGTGCCAGCAGTTACTATGTGGACAACTCCTACAATGAGCAGTTCTTC.

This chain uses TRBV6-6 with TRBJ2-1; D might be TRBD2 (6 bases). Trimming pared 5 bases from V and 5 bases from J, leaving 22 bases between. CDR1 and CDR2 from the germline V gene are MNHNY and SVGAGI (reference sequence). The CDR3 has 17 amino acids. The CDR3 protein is CASSPRGAGSTNNEQFF. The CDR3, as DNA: TGTGCCAGCAGTCCCCGCGGCGCGGGGTCGACGAACAATGAGCAGTTCTTC.

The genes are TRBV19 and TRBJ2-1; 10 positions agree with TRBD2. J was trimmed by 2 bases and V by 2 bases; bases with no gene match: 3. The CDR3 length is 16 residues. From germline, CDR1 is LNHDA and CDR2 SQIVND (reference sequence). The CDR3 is CASSIQLAGPYNEQFF. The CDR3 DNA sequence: TGTGCCAGTAGTATACAACTAGCGGGACCCTACAATGAGCAGTTCTTC.

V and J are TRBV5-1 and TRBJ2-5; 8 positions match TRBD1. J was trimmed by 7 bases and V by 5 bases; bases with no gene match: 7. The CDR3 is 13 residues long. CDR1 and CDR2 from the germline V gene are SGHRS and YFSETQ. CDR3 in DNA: TGCGCCAGCAGACCCGGACAGGGCGGGACCCAGTACTTC. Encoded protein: CASRPGQGGTQYF.

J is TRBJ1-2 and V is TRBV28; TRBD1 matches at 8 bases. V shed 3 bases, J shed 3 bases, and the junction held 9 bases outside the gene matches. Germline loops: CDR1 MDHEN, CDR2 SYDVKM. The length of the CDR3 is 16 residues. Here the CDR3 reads CASSFGGAGGDYGYTF. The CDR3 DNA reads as TGTGCCAGCAGTTTTGGGGGGGCAGGGGGCGACTATGGCTACACCTTC.

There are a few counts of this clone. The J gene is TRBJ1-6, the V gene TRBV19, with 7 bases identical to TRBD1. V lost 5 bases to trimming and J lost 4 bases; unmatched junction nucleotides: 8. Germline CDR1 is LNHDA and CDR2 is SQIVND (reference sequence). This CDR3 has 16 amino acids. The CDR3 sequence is CASSPSDRDYNSPLHF. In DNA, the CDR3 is TGTGCCAGTAGTCCCTCCGACAGGGATTATAATTCACCCCTCCACTTT.

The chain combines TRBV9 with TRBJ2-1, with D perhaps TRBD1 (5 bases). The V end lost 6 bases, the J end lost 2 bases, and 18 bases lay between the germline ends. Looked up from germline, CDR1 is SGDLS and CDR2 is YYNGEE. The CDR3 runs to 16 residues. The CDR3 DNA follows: TGTGCCAGCACCTCCTCCGGAGACAGAGCCTACAATGAGCAGTTCTTC. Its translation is CASTSSGDRAYNEQFF.

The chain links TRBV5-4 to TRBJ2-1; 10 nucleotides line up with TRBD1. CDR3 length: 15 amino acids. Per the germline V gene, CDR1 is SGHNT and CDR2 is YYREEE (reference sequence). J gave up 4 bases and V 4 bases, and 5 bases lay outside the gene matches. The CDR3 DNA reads TGTGCCAGCAGCAGGGACAGGGGCTATTACAATGAGCAGTTCTTC. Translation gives CASSRDRGYYNEQFF. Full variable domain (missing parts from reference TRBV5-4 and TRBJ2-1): ETGVTQSPTHLIKTRGQQVTLRCSSQSGHNTVSWYQQALGQGPQFIFQYYREEENGRGNFPPRFSGLQFPNYSSELNVNALELDDSALYLCASSRDRGYYNEQFFGPGTRLTVL.

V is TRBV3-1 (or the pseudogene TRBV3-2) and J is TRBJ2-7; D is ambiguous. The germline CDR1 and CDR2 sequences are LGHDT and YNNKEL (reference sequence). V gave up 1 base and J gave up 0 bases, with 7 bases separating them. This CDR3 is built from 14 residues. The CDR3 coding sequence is TGTGCCAGCAGCCAAGTAGATAGCTCCTACGAGCAGTACTTC. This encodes CASSQVDSSYEQYF.

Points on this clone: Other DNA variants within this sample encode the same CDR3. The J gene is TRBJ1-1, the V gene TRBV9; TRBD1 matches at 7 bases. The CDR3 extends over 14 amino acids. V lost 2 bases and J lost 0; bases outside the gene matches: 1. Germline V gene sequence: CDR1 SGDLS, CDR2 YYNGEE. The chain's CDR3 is CASSVGTVNTEAFF. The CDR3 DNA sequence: TGTGCCAGCAGCGTTGGGACAGTGAACACTGAAGCTTTCTTT. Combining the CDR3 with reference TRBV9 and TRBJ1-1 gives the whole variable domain DSGVTQTPKHLITATGQRVTLRCSPRSGDLSVYWYQQSLDQGLQFLIQYYNGEERAKGNILERFSAQQFPDLHSELNLSSLELGDSALYFCASSVGTVNTEAFFGQGTRLTVV.

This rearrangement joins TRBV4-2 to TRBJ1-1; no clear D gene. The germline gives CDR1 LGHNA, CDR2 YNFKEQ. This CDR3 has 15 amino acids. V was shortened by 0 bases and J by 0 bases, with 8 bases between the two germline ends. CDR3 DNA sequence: TGTGCCAGCAGCCAAGACCAGAACATGAACACTGAAGCTTTCTTT. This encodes CASSQDQNMNTEAFF.

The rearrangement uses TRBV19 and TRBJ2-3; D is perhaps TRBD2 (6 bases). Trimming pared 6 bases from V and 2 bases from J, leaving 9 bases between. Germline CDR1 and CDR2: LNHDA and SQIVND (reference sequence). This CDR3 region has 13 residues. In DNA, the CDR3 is TGTGCCAGTAGGGGGACTGCCACAGATACGCAGTATTTT. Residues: CASRGTATDTQYF.

CDR3 DNA: TGTGCCAGCAGTTTATCATCGGGGGGTTCGAATGAGCAGTTCTTC. Translating it yields CASSLSSGGSNEQFF. V usage is TRBV27 and J usage is TRBJ2-1; 7 bases line up with TRBD2. CDR3 length equals 15 residues. The trim removed 0 bases at V and 7 bases at J, leaving 6 bases unmatched. Germline CDR1 MNHEY, CDR2 SMNVEV (reference sequence).

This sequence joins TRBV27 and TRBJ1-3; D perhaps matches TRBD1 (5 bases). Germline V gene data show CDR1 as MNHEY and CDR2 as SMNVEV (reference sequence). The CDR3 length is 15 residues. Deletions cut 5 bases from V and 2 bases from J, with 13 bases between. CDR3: CASSPGRGTGNTIYF. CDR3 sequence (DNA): TGTGCCAGCAGTCCAGGAAGGGGCACTGGAAACACCATATATTTT.

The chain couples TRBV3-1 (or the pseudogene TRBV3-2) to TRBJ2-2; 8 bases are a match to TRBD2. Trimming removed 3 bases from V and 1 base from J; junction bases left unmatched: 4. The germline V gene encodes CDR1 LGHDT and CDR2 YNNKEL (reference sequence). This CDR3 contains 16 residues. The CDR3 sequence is CASSQVAGRNTGELFF. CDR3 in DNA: TGTGCCAGCAGCCAGGTAGCGGGAAGGAACACCGGGGAGCTGTTTTTT.

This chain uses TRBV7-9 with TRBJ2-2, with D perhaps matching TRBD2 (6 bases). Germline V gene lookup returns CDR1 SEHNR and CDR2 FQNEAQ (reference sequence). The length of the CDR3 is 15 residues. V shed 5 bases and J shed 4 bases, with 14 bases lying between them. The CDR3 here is CASSPGGIRTGELFF. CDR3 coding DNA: TGTGCCAGCAGCCCCGGGGGTATCCGCACCGGGGAGCTGTTTTTT.

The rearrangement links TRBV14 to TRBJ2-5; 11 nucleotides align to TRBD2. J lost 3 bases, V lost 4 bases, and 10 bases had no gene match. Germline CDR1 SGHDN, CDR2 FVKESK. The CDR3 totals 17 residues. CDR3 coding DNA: TGTGCCAGCAGCCCCCACCCAACTAGCGGGAGCGAAGAGACCCAGTACTTC. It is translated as CASSPHPTSGSEETQYF.

The CDR3 DNA reads TGTGCCAGCAGCCAAGTAACTCTGTTCACCGGGGAGCTGTTTTTT. Translating it yields CASSQVTLFTGELFF. The genes are TRBV4-2 and TRBJ2-2; D is unclear. This CDR3 is 15 amino acids long. CDR1 is LGHNA and CDR2 is YNFKEQ in the germline V gene. V lost 1 base to trimming and J lost 4 bases, with 10 bases between them.

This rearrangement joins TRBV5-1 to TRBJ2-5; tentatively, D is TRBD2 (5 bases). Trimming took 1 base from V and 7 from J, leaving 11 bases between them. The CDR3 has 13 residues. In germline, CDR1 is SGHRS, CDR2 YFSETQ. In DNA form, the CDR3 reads TGCGCCAGCAGCTTGAACCCACGGGGGACCCAGTACTTC. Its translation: CASSLNPRGTQYF.

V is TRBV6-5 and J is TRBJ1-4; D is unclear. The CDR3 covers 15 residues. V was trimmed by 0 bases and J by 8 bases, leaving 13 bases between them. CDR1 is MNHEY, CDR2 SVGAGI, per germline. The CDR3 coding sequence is TGTGCCAGCAGTTACTCTTCCGGAAGAGGGGAAAAACTGTTTTTT. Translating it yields CASSYSSGRGEKLFF.

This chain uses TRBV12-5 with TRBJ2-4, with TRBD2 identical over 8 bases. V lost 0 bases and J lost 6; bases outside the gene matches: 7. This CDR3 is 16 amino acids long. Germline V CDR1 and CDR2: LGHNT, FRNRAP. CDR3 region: CASGLVSGEGTNIQYF. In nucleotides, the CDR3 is TGTGCTAGTGGTTTGGTTAGCGGGGAGGGGACAAACATTCAGTACTTC.

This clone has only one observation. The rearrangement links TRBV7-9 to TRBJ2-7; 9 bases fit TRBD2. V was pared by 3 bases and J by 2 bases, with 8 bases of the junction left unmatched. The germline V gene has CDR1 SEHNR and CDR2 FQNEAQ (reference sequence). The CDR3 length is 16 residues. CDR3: CASSFVMGGRAYEQYF. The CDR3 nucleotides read TGTGCCAGCAGCTTTGTGATGGGCGGGAGGGCCTACGAGCAGTACTTC.

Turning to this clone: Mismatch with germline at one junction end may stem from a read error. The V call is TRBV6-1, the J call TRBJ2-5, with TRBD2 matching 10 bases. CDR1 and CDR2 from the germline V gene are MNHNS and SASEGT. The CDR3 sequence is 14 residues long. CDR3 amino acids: CASSEAGGGETQYF. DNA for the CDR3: TGTGCCAGCAGCGAAGCGGGGGGGGGAGAGACCCAGTACTTC.

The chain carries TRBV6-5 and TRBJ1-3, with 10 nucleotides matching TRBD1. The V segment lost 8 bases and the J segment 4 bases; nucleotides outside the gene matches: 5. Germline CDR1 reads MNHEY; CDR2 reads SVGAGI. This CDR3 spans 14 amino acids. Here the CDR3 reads CASLTGGTGNTIYF. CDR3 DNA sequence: TGTGCCAGCCTGACAGGGGGCACCGGAAACACCATATATTTT.

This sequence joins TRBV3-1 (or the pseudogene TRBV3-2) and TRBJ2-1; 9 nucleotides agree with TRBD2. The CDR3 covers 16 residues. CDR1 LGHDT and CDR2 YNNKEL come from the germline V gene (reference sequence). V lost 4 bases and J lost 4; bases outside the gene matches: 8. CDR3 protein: CASSPVAGGFYNEQFF. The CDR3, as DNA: TGTGCCAGCAGCCCGGTTGCGGGAGGGTTTTACAATGAGCAGTTCTTC.